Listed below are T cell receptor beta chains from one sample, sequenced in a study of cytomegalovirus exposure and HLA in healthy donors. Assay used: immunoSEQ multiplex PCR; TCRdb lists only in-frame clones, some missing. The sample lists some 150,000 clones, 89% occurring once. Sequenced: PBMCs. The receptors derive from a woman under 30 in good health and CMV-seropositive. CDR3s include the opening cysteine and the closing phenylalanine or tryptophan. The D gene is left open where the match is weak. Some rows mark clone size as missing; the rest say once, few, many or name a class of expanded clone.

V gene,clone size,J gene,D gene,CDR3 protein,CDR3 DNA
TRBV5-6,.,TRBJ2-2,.,CASSLKDRPTGELFF,TGTGCCAGCAGCTTAAAGGACAGACCTACCGGGGAGCTGTTTTTT
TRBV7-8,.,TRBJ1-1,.,CASSLVGRVNTEAFF,TGTGCCAGCAGCTTAGTCGGCAGGGTGAACACTGAAGCTTTCTTT
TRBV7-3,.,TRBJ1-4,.,CASSPRTVEDEKLFF,TGTGCCAGCAGCCCAAGGACAGTTGAAGATGAAAAACTGTTTTTT
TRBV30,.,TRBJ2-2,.,CAWTRANTGELFF,TGTGCCTGGACCAGGGCTAACACCGGGGAGCTGTTTTTT
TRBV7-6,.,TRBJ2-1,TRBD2,CASSGLVFHEQFF,TGTGCCAGCAGCGGACTAGTTTTCCATGAGCAGTTCTTC
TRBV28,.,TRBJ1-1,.,CASSLPLERAEAFF,TGTGCCAGCAGTTTACCGCTTGAGAGGGCTGAAGCTTTCTTT
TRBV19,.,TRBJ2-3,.,CASSVGYRVDTQYF,TGTGCCAGTAGTGTCGGCTACAGGGTGGATACGCAGTATTTT
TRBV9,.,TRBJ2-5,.,CASSVGGVFQETQYF,TGTGCCAGCAGCGTAGGCGGGGTCTTCCAAGAGACCCAGTACTTC
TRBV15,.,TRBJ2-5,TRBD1,CATSREGTGKGETQYF,TGTGCCACCAGCAGAGAGGGGACAGGGAAGGGAGAGACCCAGTACTTC
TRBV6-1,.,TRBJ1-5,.,CASTWGGDSNQPQHF,TGTGCCAGCACCTGGGGGGGGGATAGCAATCAGCCCCAGCATTTT
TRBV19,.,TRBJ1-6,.,CASREQGGNSPLHF,TGTGCCAGTAGGGAACAGGGCGGTAATTCACCCCTCCACTTT
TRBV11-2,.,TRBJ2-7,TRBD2,CASSLEASGYYEQYF,TGTGCCAGCAGCTTAGAGGCTAGCGGGTACTACGAGCAGTACTTC
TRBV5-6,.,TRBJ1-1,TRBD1,CASSLGGTVEAFF,TGTGCCAGCAGCTTGGGGGGGACAGTCGAAGCTTTCTTT
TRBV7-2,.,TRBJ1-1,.,CASSLATGMAAFF,TGTGCCAGCAGCTTAGCGACGGGTATGGCAGCTTTCTTT
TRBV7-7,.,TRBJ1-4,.,CASSPLTGKTNEKLFF,TGTGCCAGCAGCCCCCTCACGGGTAAAACTAATGAAAAACTGTTTTTT
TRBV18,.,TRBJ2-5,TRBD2,CASSREGAGGPGETQYF,TGTGCCAGCTCACGAGAAGGCGCGGGGGGGCCCGGGGAGACCCAGTACTTC
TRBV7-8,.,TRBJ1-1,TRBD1,CASSLGPGGNTEAFF,TGTGCCAGCAGCTTAGGGCCAGGGGGGAACACTGAAGCTTTCTTT
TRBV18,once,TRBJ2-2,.,CASSPSGRGENTGELFF,TGTGCCAGCTCACCTTCCGGCAGGGGAGAGAACACCGGGGAGCTGTTTTTT
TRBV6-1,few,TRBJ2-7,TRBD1,CASSEVGQGYEQYF,TGTGCCAGCAGTGAAGTCGGACAGGGTTACGAGCAGTACTTC
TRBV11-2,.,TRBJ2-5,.,CASSLPSRETQYF,TGTGCCAGCAGCTTACCCTCTCGGGAGACCCAGTACTTC
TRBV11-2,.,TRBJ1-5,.,CASSLSNRFSNQPQHF,TGTGCCAGCAGCTTAAGCAACAGGTTTAGCAATCAGCCCCAGCATTTT
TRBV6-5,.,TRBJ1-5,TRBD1,CASRKDRGNQPQHF,TGTGCCAGCCGGAAGGACAGGGGAAATCAGCCCCAGCATTTT
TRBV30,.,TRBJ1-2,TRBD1,CAWSLDRARGYTF,TGTGCCTGGAGTCTGGACAGGGCTCGGGGCTACACCTTC
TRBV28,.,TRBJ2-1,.,CASSLVRVVEQFF,TGTGCCAGCAGTTTAGTCAGGGTGGTTGAGCAGTTCTTC
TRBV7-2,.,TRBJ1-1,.,CASSAGGSNTEAFF,TGTGCCAGCAGCGCCGGGGGATCGAACACTGAAGCTTTCTTT
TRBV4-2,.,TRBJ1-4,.,CASSPVRGEDEKLFF,TGTGCCAGCAGCCCGGTGCGGGGAGAGGATGAAAAACTGTTTTTT
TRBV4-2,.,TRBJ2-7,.,CASSQPPGYEQYF,TGTGCCAGCAGCCAACCTCCGGGCTACGAGCAGTACTTC
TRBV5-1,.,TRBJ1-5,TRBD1,CASVGGQGAHSNQPQHF,TGCGCCAGCGTTGGCGGACAGGGGGCCCATAGCAATCAGCCCCAGCATTTT
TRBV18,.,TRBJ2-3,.,CASPSITGPDTDTQYF,TGTGCCAGCCCCAGTATTACAGGGCCTGACACAGATACGCAGTATTTT
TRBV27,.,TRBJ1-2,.,CASSLSLGDIESVRGYTF,TGTGCCAGCAGTTTATCTCTTGGGGACATAGAATCGGTCAGGGGCTACACCTTC
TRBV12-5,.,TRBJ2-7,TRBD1,CASAIPDRVPYEQYF,TGTGCTAGTGCTATCCCCGACAGGGTCCCCTACGAGCAGTACTTC
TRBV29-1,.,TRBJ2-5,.,CSVVSGRPPQYF,TGCAGCGTTGTTTCAGGCCGACCGCCCCAGTACTTC
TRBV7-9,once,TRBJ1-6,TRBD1,CASSRDRGSGSPLHF,TGTGCCAGCAGCCGAGACAGGGGATCGGGGTCACCCCTCCACTTT
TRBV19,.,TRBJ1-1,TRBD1,CASSLDRDTEAFF,TGTGCCAGTAGTCTGGACAGGGACACTGAAGCTTTCTTT
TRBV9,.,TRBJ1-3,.,CASSPPGSGNTIYF,TGTGCCAGCAGCCCGCCAGGGTCCGGAAACACCATATATTTT
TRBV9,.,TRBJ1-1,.,CASSVSTLPRAEAFF,TGTGCCAGCAGCGTTTCGACACTCCCGCGGGCTGAAGCTTTCTTT
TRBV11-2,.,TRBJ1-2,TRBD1,CASSPGQALYGYTF,TGTGCCAGCAGCCCCGGACAGGCTCTCTATGGCTACACCTTC
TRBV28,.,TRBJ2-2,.,CASSRRAPGELFF,TGTGCCAGCAGCCGTAGAGCCCCCGGGGAGCTGTTTTTT
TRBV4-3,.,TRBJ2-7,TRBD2,CASSPAVRGGGDEQYF,TGCGCCAGCAGCCCCGCGGTGCGGGGGGGCGGTGACGAGCAGTACTTC
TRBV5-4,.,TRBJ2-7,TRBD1,CASSLTGGVDEQYF,TGTGCCAGCAGCTTGACAGGGGGCGTCGACGAGCAGTACTTC
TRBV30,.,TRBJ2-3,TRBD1,CAWAQQGLRTDTQYF,TGTGCCTGGGCACAACAGGGGTTGAGGACAGATACGCAGTATTTT
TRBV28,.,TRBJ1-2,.,CASRSQSRGLSRGYTF,TGTGCCAGCAGGTCCCAAAGCAGGGGCCTTTCGAGGGGCTACACCTTC
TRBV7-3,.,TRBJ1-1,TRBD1,CASSTGTVLEAFF,TGTGCCAGCAGCACCGGGACAGTCCTAGAAGCTTTCTTT
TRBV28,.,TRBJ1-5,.,CASSLRGKHSNQPQHF,TGTGCCAGCAGTTTAAGAGGGAAACATAGCAATCAGCCCCAGCATTTT
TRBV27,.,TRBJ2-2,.,CASQTGQTNTGELFF,TGTGCCAGCCAGACCGGACAGACGAACACCGGGGAGCTGTTTTTT
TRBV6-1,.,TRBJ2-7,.,CASSEWGHSSYEQYF,TGTGCCAGCAGTGAATGGGGACATAGCTCCTACGAGCAGTACTTC
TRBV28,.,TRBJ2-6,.,CASSYGGSGANVLTF,TGTGCCAGCAGTTATGGCGGCTCTGGGGCCAACGTCCTGACTTTC
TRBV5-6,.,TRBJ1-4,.,CASSLDDEGEKLFF,TGTGCCAGCAGCTTGGACGATGAGGGAGAAAAACTGTTTTTT
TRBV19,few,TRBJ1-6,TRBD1,CASSISGQGRSPLHF,TGTGCCAGTAGTATCTCCGGACAGGGTCGTTCACCCCTCCACTTT
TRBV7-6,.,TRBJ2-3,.,CASSLDREDTQYF,TGTGCCAGCAGCTTAGACAGGGAAGATACGCAGTATTTT